A single sample gave rise to the 20 T cell receptor beta chains below, sequenced in a study of T cells in Graves' hyperthyroidism and ophthalmopathy. Regions amplified from RNA transcripts were the TCR beta CDR3 regions. The HTBI primer set served for first-round RT-PCR of the TCR CDR3. TCRdb ran MiXCR on the multiplex PCR reads and lists one entry per CDR3 protein. The sample yields about 290,000 distinct CDR3 sequences, 15% to 20% seen once. Sequenced material: blood. The receptors were gathered from a woman aged 55-69 years with Graves' ophthalmopathy.

The chain couples TRBV6-1 to TRBJ1-1; 8 bases agree with TRBD1. The CDR3 spans 14 residues. The germline CDR1 and CDR2 sequences are MNHNS and SASEGT. The trim removed 7 bases at V and 5 bases at J, leaving 9 bases unmatched. The CDR3 loop reads CASKETGEGTEAFF. The DNA of the CDR3 is TGTGCCAGCAAAGAGACAGGGGAAGGGACTGAAGCTTTCTTT.

This clonotype was counted ten times or more. The CDR3 region has the DNA TGTGCCAGCAGCTTCTCCGGGACAGGGGGCAGTGGTGGCTACACCTTC. Protein sequence: CASSFSGTGGSGGYTF. V usage is TRBV7-2 and J usage is TRBJ1-2, with 12 nucleotides matching TRBD1. Germline V gives CDR1 SGHTA, CDR2 FQGNSA. V lost 3 bases and J lost 7; bases outside the gene matches: 9. The CDR3 has 16 amino acids.

Of note for this clonotype: At one end the junction does not follow the germline gene, possibly because of a read error. The genes are TRBV7-2 and TRBJ2-3, with D possibly matching TRBD1 (6 bases). The germline V gene has CDR1 SGHTA and CDR2 FQGNSA. The CDR3 runs 13 residues. This CDR3 is CVSSSRGADTQYF. As DNA, the CDR3 is TGTGTCAGCAGCTCCAGGGGCGCAGATACGCAGTATTTT.

V gene TRBV20-1 combines with J gene TRBJ1-6; 8 positions match TRBD1. CDR1 and CDR2 from the germline V gene are DFQATT and SNEGSKA (reference sequence). Germline trimming cut 0 bases from V and 8 bases from J; bases unmatched to any gene: 3. The CDR3 runs to 14 residues. Here the CDR3 reads CSARDMTGDSPLHF. Written as DNA, the CDR3 is TGCAGTGCTAGAGATATGACAGGGGATTCACCCCTCCACTTT.

The sample holds many counts of this clonotype. The chain couples TRBV20-1 to TRBJ2-3, with D maybe TRBD2 (6 bases). Trimming shortened V by 3 bases and J by 0 bases, and 16 bases separated the two germline ends. Germline V lookup: CDR1 DFQATT, CDR2 SNEGSKA (reference sequence). The CDR3 consists of 16 residues. This CDR3 reads CSASRSSGLSTDTQYF. The CDR3 coding sequence is TGCAGTGCTAGCCGCAGTAGCGGCCTTAGCACAGATACGCAGTATTTT.

This clonotype has a count of ten or more. This sequence joins TRBV30 and TRBJ1-1; D gene unclear. Trimming took off 5 bases at V and 0 bases at J, with 7 bases between the two ends. Germline-derived CDR1 and CDR2 are GTSNPN and SVGIG (reference sequence). This CDR3 region has 12 residues. Here the CDR3 reads CAWEGLNTEAFF. Written as DNA, the CDR3 is TGTGCCTGGGAGGGATTGAACACTGAAGCTTTCTTT.

This rearrangement joins TRBV14 to TRBJ2-2; possible D gene TRBD2, 7 bases. Trimming shortened V by 2 bases and J by 5 bases, and 18 bases separated the two germline ends. The CDR3 covers 17 residues. Germline V lookup: CDR1 SGHDN, CDR2 FVKESK. The CDR3 region is CASSQQPRGTPTGELFF. CDR3 nucleotides: TGTGCCAGCAGCCAACAACCGCGGGGGACACCGACCGGGGAGCTGTTTTTT. Using reference TRBV14 and TRBJ2-2 for the parts outside the CDR3, the full variable domain is EAGVTQFPSHSVIEKGQTVTLRCDPISGHDNLYWYRRVMGKEIKFLLHFVKESKQDESGMPNNRFLAERTGGTYSTLKVQPAELEDSGVYFCASSQQPRGTPTGELFFGEGSRLTVL.

This clonotype was seen ten or more times. This chain joins TRBV14 and TRBJ2-5; D is unresolved. The germline CDR1 and CDR2 sequences are SGHDN and FVKESK. V shed 2 bases and J shed 1 base, with 8 bases lying between them. This CDR3 spans 14 amino acids. The CDR3 nucleotides are TGTGCCAGCAGCCAACGCGGTCGCCAAGAGACCCAGTACTTC. Protein product: CASSQRGRQETQYF.

This clonotype was observed many times. The V call is TRBV5-1, the J call TRBJ1-1, with D unclear. CDR1 is SGHRS and CDR2 is YFSETQ in the germline V gene. The CDR3 contains 14 residues. Trimming left V 0 bases short and J 4 bases short, with 10 bases between. CDR3 sequence (DNA): TGCGCCAGCAGCTTGGACGGCTCGGGCACTGAAGCTTTCTTT. This gives the protein CASSLDGSGTEAFF.

This clonotype was seen at least ten times. The chain joins TRBV6-2 or TRBV6-3 to TRBJ1-2, with D unresolved. Trimming stripped 6 bases from V and 3 bases from J, with 11 bases between. CDR3 length: 13 residues. The germline gives CDR1 MNHEY, CDR2 SVGEGT. The CDR3 region is CASSYVEYYGYTF. The CDR3 bases are TGTGCCAGCAGCTACGTTGAATACTATGGCTACACCTTC.

This rearrangement joins TRBV7-9 to TRBJ1-2; D is unresolved. V lost 5 bases, J lost 9 bases, and 10 bases lay in between. The CDR3 loop spans 11 amino acids. Germline V gives CDR1 SEHNR, CDR2 FQNEAQ (reference sequence). The CDR3 here is CASSDRRSYTF. Written as DNA, the CDR3 is TGTGCCAGCAGCGATAGGCGGAGCTACACCTTC.

The table lists this clonotype with a few counts. V usage is TRBV7-9 and J usage is TRBJ1-1, with D possibly TRBD1 on 5 matching bases. The CDR3 length is 18 residues. CDR1 and CDR2 (germline): SEHNR, FQNEAQ (reference sequence). Trimming took 1 base from V and 0 from J, leaving 18 bases between them. For the CDR3, the DNA is TGTGCCAGCAGCTTAGAAACGGGACCGACCTTTATGAACACTGAAGCTTTCTTT. Translating gives CASSLETGPTFMNTEAFF.

V gene TRBV7-9 combines with J gene TRBJ1-4; 9 nucleotides agree with TRBD1. The junction had 7 bases not matched to a gene; V was cut back by 5 bases and J by 6 bases. The germline CDR1 and CDR2 sequences are SEHNR and FQNEAQ (reference sequence). This CDR3 comprises 15 residues. Here the CDR3 DNA reads TGTGCCAGCAGCCTAGGACAGGGGCGGGATGAAAAACTGTTTTTT. Translation gives CASSLGQGRDEKLFF.

This clonotype showed up just a few times. This chain joins TRBV7-2 and TRBJ1-1; TRBD1 agrees at 9 bases. After removal of 5 bases from V and 3 bases from J, the junction contained 10 bases not matched to a gene. Germline CDR1 reads SGHTA; CDR2 reads FQGNSA. CDR3 length: 16 amino acids. The CDR3 loop reads CASSAPGQGGYTEAFF. The CDR3 region has the DNA TGTGCCAGCAGCGCCCCGGGACAGGGTGGGTACACTGAAGCTTTCTTT.

This clonotype was found many times. The gene calls are TRBV7-2 and TRBJ2-7, with 8 bases aligning to TRBD2. Per germline, CDR1 SGHTA and CDR2 FQGNSA. This CDR3 region has 14 residues. Trimming took 5 bases from V and 5 from J; bases not matched to a gene: 8. CDR3 loop: CASSPGGGLDEQYF. The CDR3 region has the DNA TGTGCCAGCAGCCCCGGGGGGGGGCTCGACGAGCAGTACTTC.

V gene TRBV4-3 combines with J gene TRBJ2-7; D perhaps matches TRBD1 (6 bases). Germline lookup yields CDR1 LGHNA and CDR2 YSLEER. V was pared by 5 bases and J by 1 base, with 12 bases between. This CDR3 has 14 amino acids. The DNA for the CDR3 is TGCGCCAGCAGCTACGGGCAGGGGTCCTACGAGCAGTACTTC. It translates to CASSYGQGSYEQYF.

This clonotype was seen a handful of times. The CDR3 DNA follows: TGTGCCAGCAGCCCTTCGCCGGGACAGGGCTCCTACGAGCAGTACTTC. Protein: CASSPSPGQGSYEQYF. The gene calls are TRBV9 and TRBJ2-7; 9 nucleotides match TRBD1. This CDR3 spans 16 amino acids. The germline CDR1 and CDR2 sequences are SGDLS and YYNGEE. Trimming removed 4 bases from V and 0 bases from J; junction bases left unmatched: 8. Variable domain in full (rest from reference TRBV9 and TRBJ2-7): DSGVTQTPKHLITATGQRVTLRCSPRSGDLSVYWYQQSLDQGLQFLIQYYNGEERAKGNILERFSAQQFPDLHSELNLSSLELGDSALYFCASSPSPGQGSYEQYFGPGTRLTVT.

The V gene is TRBV5-6, the J gene TRBJ2-7; 8 bases are a match to TRBD1. Per the germline V gene, CDR1 is SGHDT and CDR2 is YYEEEE. V dropped 4 bases and J dropped 5; count of bases not matched to a gene: 8. This CDR3 comprises 14 residues. In DNA, the CDR3 is TGTGCCAGCAGCATATGGGACAGGAACCACGAGCAGTACTTC. Amino acid sequence: CASSIWDRNHEQYF.

This clonotype was counted ten times or more. The chain employs TRBV12-3 or TRBV12-4 and TRBJ2-5; D is unclear. The V end lost 7 bases, the J end lost 1 base, and 10 bases lay between the germline ends. The CDR3 is 13 residues long. Here the CDR3 reads CASTMRSQETQYF. Here the CDR3 DNA reads TGTGCCAGCACCATGAGATCCCAAGAGACCCAGTACTTC.

This sequence joins TRBV20-1 and TRBJ2-7; TRBD2 matches at 12 bases. The V segment lost 6 bases and the J segment 0 bases; nucleotides outside the gene matches: 12. Germline CDR1 reads DFQATT; CDR2 reads SNEGSKA (reference sequence). CDR3 size: 17 residues. For the CDR3, the DNA is TGCAGTGCCATGACTAGCGGGAGTTTAACTAGCTCCTACGAGCAGTACTTC. Its translation: CSAMTSGSLTSSYEQYF.